The 8 T cell receptor beta chains in this list originate from one sample, sequenced in a study of OX40 agonist ivuxolimab in advanced cancers. Sequenced by immunoSEQ multiplex PCR; TCRdb stores in-frame clones only, minus some. The sample yields some 98,000 clones, 85% to 95% seen once. Sequencing used CD4+ or CD8+ T cells sorted from blood, obtained in a trial of the OX40 agonist ivuxolimab. The receptors stem from an adult with an advanced solid tumor such as melanoma, head and neck, liver or kidney cancer.

The J gene is TRBJ2-7, the V gene TRBV5-5; D is ambiguous. V shed 2 bases and J shed 9 bases, with 6 bases lying between them. Germline V CDR1 and CDR2: SGHKS, YYEKEE (reference sequence). The CDR3 extends over 10 amino acids. For the CDR3, the DNA is TGTGCCAGCAGCTTTCCCGGGCAGTACGTC. Its protein product is CASSFPGQYV.

The chain recombines TRBV19 with TRBJ2-7; D gene ambiguous. This CDR3 region has 13 residues. V dropped 6 bases and J dropped 6 bases, with 15 bases sitting between them. Germline CDR1 reads LNHDA; CDR2 reads SQIVND (reference sequence). The CDR3 spells CASSSTPNAEQYF. CDR3 coding DNA: TGTGCCAGTAGCTCGACCCCCAATGCCGAGCAGTACTTC.

The chain recombines TRBV11-2 with TRBJ2-2; 11 bases match TRBD2. Germline CDR1 reads SGHAT; CDR2 reads FQNNGV. With V trimmed by 4 bases and J by 8 bases, 15 bases remained unmatched. The CDR3 spans 18 residues. CDR3 loop: CASSSLKTSGAPRGELFF. In DNA form, the CDR3 reads TGTGCCAGCAGCTCTCTCAAGACTAGCGGGGCCCCGAGGGGGGAGCTGTTTTTT.

The rearrangement links TRBV7-9 to TRBJ2-1; 11 bases agree with TRBD2. The V and J ends lost 6 bases and 2 bases, in that order; junction bases with no gene match: 3. CDR1 is SEHNR and CDR2 is FQNEAQ in the germline V gene (reference sequence). CDR3 length equals 15 residues. CDR3 sequence reads: CASSTTSGAYNEQFF. CDR3 coding DNA: TGTGCCAGCAGTACGACTAGCGGGGCCTACAATGAGCAGTTCTTC. The variable domain in full, completed from reference TRBV7-9 and TRBJ2-1, reads DTGVSQNPRHKITKRGQNVTFRCDPISEHNRLYWYRQTLGQGPEFLTYFQNEAQLEKSRLLSDRFSAERPKGSFSTLEIQRTEQGDSAMYLCASSTTSGAYNEQFFGPGTRLTVL.

This clone was counted once. As DNA, the CDR3 is TGTGCCAGCTCACCAGGGAACACCGGGGAGCTGTTTTTT. This codes for CASSPGNTGELFF. The genes are TRBV18 and TRBJ2-2, with D unresolved. The CDR3 loop spans 13 amino acids. The V gene's germline CDR1 is KGHSH and CDR2 LQKENI. V was shortened by 2 bases and J by 1 base, with 2 bases between the two germline ends.

This CDR3 is CASSSEGERLNNEQFF. For the CDR3, the DNA is TGTGCCAGCAGTTCCGAGGGAGAACGGCTTAACAATGAGCAGTTCTTC. This rearrangement joins TRBV28 to TRBJ2-1; D is possibly TRBD2 (5 bases). The CDR3 length is 16 residues. V was clipped by 4 bases and J by 5 bases, with 18 bases between them. Germline CDR1 is MDHEN and CDR2 is SYDVKM.

V is TRBV15 and J is TRBJ2-7; 8 nucleotides align to TRBD2. The CDR3 has 15 amino acids. The germline CDR1 and CDR2 sequences are LNHNV and YYDKDF (reference sequence). J was trimmed by 2 bases and V by 1 base; bases with no gene match: 4. Here the CDR3 DNA reads TGTGCCACCAGCAGAGGGAGCGGGGGAGCCTACGAGCAGTACTTC. This codes for CATSRGSGGAYEQYF.

The chain couples TRBV5-5 to TRBJ2-1; D possibly corresponds to TRBD2 (6 bases). The CDR3 contains 14 residues. Between the trimmed V and J ends, which lost 4 bases and 5 bases, there was a span of 13 bases. The V gene's germline CDR1 is SGHKS and CDR2 YYEKEE (reference sequence). The CDR3 loop is CASSPYGTHNEQFF. As DNA, the CDR3 is TGTGCCAGCAGCCCCTACGGGACTCACAATGAGCAGTTCTTC.